The clone carrying this T cell receptor beta chain was detected only a few times. This record comes from a study of early T cells in non-severe SARS-CoV-2 infection. V was clipped by 1 base and J by 6 bases, with 12 bases between them. CDR1 and CDR2 (germline): SNHLY, FYNNEI. The CDR3 totals 14 residues. TCRdb independently ran MiXCR on the 5' RACE reads; one entry per CDR3 protein. This sample carries fewer than 120,000 distinct CDR3 sequences, around 13% of them seen once, and the ten largest clones take less than 4.5%. The clonotype comes from an adult who was a healthcare worker with PCR-confirmed SARS-CoV-2 infection or an uninfected control (not recorded which). The sequences come from whole blood, collected at baseline. The rearrangement uses TRBV2 and TRBJ1-1; D is unresolved. CDR3 region: CASSEEVGGPEAFF. CDR3 nucleotide sequence: TGTGCCAGCAGTGAAGAGGTGGGCGGCCCTGAAGCTTTCTTT. Full variable domain (rest looked up from reference TRBV2 and TRBJ1-1): EPEVTQTPSHQVTQMGQEVILRCVPISNHLYFYWYRQILGQKVEFLVSFYNNEISEKSEIFDDQFSVERPDGSNFTLKIRSTKLEDSAMYFCASSEEVGGPEAFFGQGTRLTVV.